The 4 T cell receptor beta chains listed next were all sequenced from one sample in a study of response to subunit inactivated influenza vaccine. A single record per CDR3 protein comes from TCRdb applying MiXCR to the RT-PCR reads. The sample contains 700,000 to 800,000 distinct CDR3 sequences, approximately 18% of which appear only once. Sample: PBMCs from blood, taken about 5 days after vaccination. The receptors were sampled from a man aged 45 to 65 who received an inactivated influenza vaccine.

The gene calls are TRBV6-2 or TRBV6-3 and TRBJ2-4; the match to TRBD2 covers 10 bases. The CDR3 loop spans 16 amino acids. Germline lookup yields CDR1 MNHEY and CDR2 SVGEGT. J lost 7 bases, V lost 0 bases, and 6 bases had no gene match. The CDR3 DNA follows: TGTGCCAGCAGTTACTCGTCTAGCGGGAGAGTCAACATTCAGTACTTC. Its translation: CASSYSSSGRVNIQYF.

This clonotype has a handful of counts. The chain joins TRBV7-2 to TRBJ2-2; D is unclear. The V and J ends lost 1 base and 1 base respectively, with 10 bases between them. Germline V lookup: CDR1 SGHTA, CDR2 FQGNSA. The CDR3 spans 16 residues. The DNA of the CDR3 is TGTGCCAGCAGCTTAGTCGTCAGAAAGAACACCGGGGAGCTGTTTTTT. It codes for CASSLVVRKNTGELFF.

The chain links TRBV24-1 to TRBJ2-1; 8 nucleotides agree with TRBD2. This CDR3 comprises 15 residues. From germline, CDR1 is KGHDR and CDR2 SFDVKD. V was clipped by 7 bases and J by 3 bases; unmatched bases: 7. The CDR3 reads CATSPRSGSYNEQFF. The CDR3 DNA is TGTGCCACCAGCCCCCGGAGCGGGAGCTACAATGAGCAGTTCTTC.

The chain is built from TRBV5-1 and TRBJ2-1, with 7 positions matching TRBD2. This CDR3 comprises 15 residues. V lost 4 bases to trimming and J lost 2 bases; unmatched junction nucleotides: 6. The germline CDR1 and CDR2 sequences are SGHRS and YFSETQ. CDR3 in amino acids: CASSAGTMPYNEQFF. The CDR3 nucleotides read TGCGCCAGCAGCGCCGGGACTATGCCCTACAATGAGCAGTTCTTC.